The 21 T cell receptor beta chains below were found in one sample sequenced in a study of T cells in Graves' hyperthyroidism and ophthalmopathy. Amplified TCR beta CDR3 regions came from RNA transcripts. HTBI primers were employed in a first-round RT-PCR of the TCR CDR3. TCRdb fed the multiplex PCR reads into MiXCR, producing one record per CDR3 protein. The data contain 500,000 to 600,000 distinct CDR3 sequences, 40% to 55% of them singletons. Material for sequencing was peripheral blood or thyroid tissue (not recorded which). The origin of the receptors is a woman aged 18-30 years with Graves' hyperthyroidism.

This clonotype was found a few times. The junction and the germline gene differ at one end; a read error may be behind it. V gene TRBV12-3 or TRBV12-4 combines with J gene TRBJ2-3; 8 nucleotides align to TRBD2. The CDR3 contains 15 residues. The CDR3 reads CASGLAGPVRGTQYF. In DNA form, the CDR3 reads TGTGCCAGCGGTTTAGCGGGGCCGGTACGGGGTACGCAGTATTTT.

In this sample, this clonotype turned up many times. The chain recombines TRBV24-1 with TRBJ2-5, with D maybe TRBD2 (6 bases). CDR1 is KGHDR and CDR2 is SFDVKD in the germline V gene. The V gene lost 4 bases and the J gene lost 0 bases, with 8 bases spanning the gap. The CDR3 contains 14 residues. CDR3 in DNA: TGTGCCACCAGTGAGGGGGACTACCAAGAGACCCAGTACTTC. Its protein is CATSEGDYQETQYF.

This clonotype occurred many times. At one end the junction does not follow the germline gene, possibly because of a read error. This chain uses TRBV7-9 with TRBJ2-2; tentatively, D is TRBD2 (6 bases). CDR1 is SEHNR, CDR2 FQNEAQ, per germline (reference sequence). The CDR3 consists of 15 residues. CDR3 bases: TGCGCCAGCAGCTTGGCCTTGGAGGGCACCGGGGAGCTGTTTTTT. This encodes CASSLALEGTGELFF.

This clonotype was counted at least ten times. V usage is TRBV5-1 and J usage is TRBJ1-4; D might be TRBD1 (5 bases). This CDR3 has 17 residues. Trimming left V 4 bases short and J 0 bases short, with 16 bases between. Germline lookup yields CDR1 SGHRS and CDR2 YFSETQ. The CDR3 DNA reads TGCGCCAGCAGCGGGACGAACACGGCGGCAACTAATGAAAAACTGTTTTTT. It translates to CASSGTNTAATNEKLFF. Variable domain in full (rest from reference TRBV5-1 and TRBJ1-4): KAGVTQTPRYLIKTRGQQVTLSCSPISGHRSVSWYQQTPGQGLQFLFEYFSETQRNKGNFPGRFSGRQFSNSRSEMNVSTLELGDSALYLCASSGTNTAATNEKLFFGSGTQLSVL.

This clonotype appeared many times. The V gene is TRBV7-2, the J gene TRBJ2-2; TRBD2 is a possible D gene (6 bases). V lost 0 bases and J lost 0, with 17 bases in between. The CDR3 extends over 19 amino acids. Per the germline V gene, CDR1 is SGHTA and CDR2 is FQGNSA. CDR3 nucleotide sequence: TGTGCCAGCAGCTTAGCGGGGGGACTGACCGTCGCGAACACCGGGGAGCTGTTTTTT. Encoded protein: CASSLAGGLTVANTGELFF.

This chain joins TRBV10-3 and TRBJ2-1; 11 nucleotides agree with TRBD2. The CDR3 runs 17 residues. Germline V CDR1 and CDR2: ENHRY, SYGVKD. V lost 4 bases, J lost 9 bases, and 14 bases stayed unmatched. The CDR3 here is CAISAPWDSGRASEQFF. CDR3 sequence (DNA): TGTGCCATCAGTGCTCCCTGGGATAGCGGGAGGGCCTCTGAGCAGTTCTTC.

This clonotype has at least ten counts. This chain connects TRBV20-1 to TRBJ1-1, with D tentatively TRBD1 (5 bases). V was pared by 3 bases and J by 0 bases, with 11 bases between. The CDR3 totals 14 residues. Germline V gives CDR1 DFQATT, CDR2 SNEGSKA (reference sequence). DNA of the CDR3: TGCAGTGCTAGGCAGGACACCTTGAACACTGAAGCTTTCTTT. Amino acid sequence: CSARQDTLNTEAFF.

The rearrangement uses TRBV2 and TRBJ2-1; 7 bases agree with TRBD2. There are 15 residues in the CDR3. Germline CDR1 and CDR2: SNHLY and FYNNEI. V shed 8 bases, J shed 0 bases, and the junction held 7 bases outside the gene matches. This CDR3 reads CASQVGGGSYNEQFF. The DNA for the CDR3 is TGTGCCAGCCAAGTGGGCGGGGGCTCCTACAATGAGCAGTTCTTC.

The rearrangement uses TRBV29-1 and TRBJ2-1, with 10 bases aligning to TRBD2. The CDR3 is 15 residues long. V lost 4 bases to trimming and J lost 5 bases; unmatched junction nucleotides: 8. Looked up from germline, CDR1 is SQVTM and CDR2 is ANQGSEA. In DNA, the CDR3 is TGCAGCGTTGGATCACTAGCGGGATCTGACAATGAGCAGTTCTTC. This gives the protein CSVGSLAGSDNEQFF.

The chain is built from TRBV7-9 and TRBJ1-5, with 8 positions matching TRBD1. V gave up 1 base and J gave up 2 bases; unmatched junction bases: 7. Germline CDR1 is SEHNR and CDR2 is FQNEAQ (reference sequence). This CDR3 is 17 amino acids long. The CDR3 loop reads CASSLGRDRSGNQPQHF. The CDR3 DNA sequence: TGTGCCAGCAGCTTAGGGCGGGACAGGTCGGGCAATCAGCCCCAGCATTTT.

This clonotype showed up many times. The J gene is TRBJ1-6, the V gene TRBV3-1; D remains unclear. The CDR3 totals 14 residues. The germline V gene encodes CDR1 LGHDT and CDR2 YNNKEL (reference sequence). Trimming removed 3 bases at V and 5 bases at J, with 8 bases between. CDR3 DNA sequence: TGTGCCAGCAGCCACACCGGAGATAATTCACCCCTCCACTTT. Translation gives CASSHTGDNSPLHF.

There are many counts of this clonotype. This chain uses TRBV12-3 or TRBV12-4 with TRBJ1-6; TRBD1 matches 7 bases. The CDR3 extends over 13 amino acids. Trimming took 6 bases from V and 7 from J; bases not matched to a gene: 3. In DNA, the CDR3 is TGTGCCAGCAGGGCGACAGGGAATTCACCCCTCCACTTT. This encodes CASRATGNSPLHF.

The gene calls are TRBV2 and TRBJ2-1, with D perhaps given as TRBD1 or TRBD2 (5 bases each). The CDR3 has 11 residues. CDR1 and CDR2 from the germline V gene are SNHLY and FYNNEI. V gave up 8 bases and J gave up 9 bases, with 11 bases separating them. The CDR3 spells CASGTVIEQFF. In DNA, the CDR3 is TGTGCCAGCGGGACCGTTATTGAGCAGTTCTTC.

This clonotype appeared many times. The rearrangement joins TRBV7-3 to TRBJ2-7; 10 bases line up with TRBD1. The length of the CDR3 is 14 residues. V gave up 5 bases and J gave up 7 bases; unmatched junction bases: 8. In germline, CDR1 is SGHTA, CDR2 FQGTGA. CDR3 region: CASSRTGGSGEQYF. The DNA for the CDR3 is TGTGCCAGCAGCCGGACAGGGGGTTCGGGTGAGCAGTACTTC.

This clonotype is a singleton in its sample. The V gene is TRBV20-1, the J gene TRBJ2-1; D perhaps matches TRBD2 (6 bases). V was clipped by 6 bases and J by 4 bases, with 10 bases between them. Germline V gene data show CDR1 as DFQATT and CDR2 as SNEGSKA (reference sequence). This CDR3 is 12 amino acids long. CDR3 in DNA: TGCAGTGCCGGGACTCGATACAATGAGCAGTTCTTC. Translation: CSAGTRYNEQFF.

This chain joins TRBV7-9 and TRBJ2-5, with 7 bases lining up with TRBD2. Germline V gene data show CDR1 as SEHNR and CDR2 as FQNEAQ (reference sequence). CDR3 size: 19 residues. V was pared by 1 base and J by 4 bases, with 18 bases of the junction left unmatched. CDR3 residues: CASSLEAGSGYGLAETQYF. Written as DNA, the CDR3 is TGTGCCAGCAGCTTAGAAGCGGGGTCAGGCTATGGCTTAGCAGAGACCCAGTACTTC.

This clonotype was seen at least ten times. The V call is TRBV5-1, the J call TRBJ1-3, with TRBD1 matching over 12 bases. The CDR3 has 16 amino acids. Germline trimming cut 4 bases from V and 3 bases from J; bases unmatched to any gene: 5. Germline CDR1 reads SGHRS; CDR2 reads YFSETQ. The CDR3 region is CASSIGTGGFGNTIYF. The CDR3 nucleotides are TGCGCCAGCAGCATCGGGACAGGGGGCTTTGGAAACACCATATATTTT.

This clonotype was detected a few times. This rearrangement joins TRBV6-5 to TRBJ2-5, with D possibly TRBD2 on 6 matching bases. Germline-derived CDR1 and CDR2 are MNHEY and SVGAGI. Trimming took off 5 bases at V and 3 bases at J, with 10 bases between the two ends. This CDR3 spans 13 amino acids. CDR3 coding DNA: TGTGCCAGCAGTCTGACTAGAAAAGAGACCCAGTACTTC. It specifies CASSLTRKETQYF.

This clonotype was recorded at least ten times. This sequence joins TRBV4-2 and TRBJ1-4; the D is unclear. This CDR3 has 15 amino acids. V lost 2 bases to trimming and J lost 4 bases, with 11 bases between them. The germline gives CDR1 LGHNA, CDR2 YNFKEQ. This chain's CDR3 is CASSQTKGINEKLFF. CDR3 sequence (DNA): TGTGCCAGCAGCCAAACGAAGGGCATTAATGAAAAACTGTTTTTT.

This clonotype was recorded once. The conserved phenylalanine or tryptophan is not found at the CDR3 terminus, so this likely reflects a read error. V is TRBV27 and J is TRBJ2-7; 7 positions match TRBD1. Germline V CDR1 and CDR2: MNHEY, SMNVEV (reference sequence). CDR3 size: 17 residues. Losses at the gene ends were 5 bases for V and 3 bases for J; bases not matched to a gene: 16. CDR3 sequence: CASSIRQGTNTDYEQYL. Here the CDR3 DNA reads TGTGCCAGCAGTATAAGACAGGGAACGAACACTGACTACGAGCAGTACCTC.

This rearrangement joins TRBV20-1 to TRBJ1-2, with 11 bases fitting TRBD1. The V gene end was trimmed by 6 bases and the J gene end by 2 bases; junction bases not matched to a gene: 14. The CDR3 runs to 17 residues. Germline-derived CDR1 and CDR2 are DFQATT and SNEGSKA (reference sequence). The CDR3 protein is CSALARDRGRTNYGYTF. CDR3 nucleotide sequence: TGCAGTGCACTTGCCCGGGACAGGGGGAGGACGAACTATGGCTACACCTTC.